Each of the 27 T cell receptor beta chains below was sequenced from the same sample in a study of graft-versus-host responses after intestinal transplantation. Produced via immunoSEQ multiplex PCR; TCRdb's table is partial and in-frame only. The sample has more than 15,000 clones, around nine tenths seen once. This sample comprised bone marrow, obtained roughly 130 days after transplant. These receptor sequences come from a human patient who received an intestinal transplant, so some T cells may come from the graft donor.

The chain joins TRBV11-2 to TRBJ1-1; TRBD1 might be the D (6 bases). Germline V gene data show CDR1 as SGHAT and CDR2 as FQNNGV. This CDR3 has 14 amino acids. Trimming shortened V by 4 bases and J by 3 bases, and 12 bases separated the two germline ends. CDR3 protein: CASSYRVVDTEAFF. CDR3 DNA sequence: TGTGCCAGCAGCTACAGGGTTGTCGACACTGAAGCTTTCTTT.

The chain carries TRBV6-5 and TRBJ2-2; D might be TRBD1 (5 bases). Trimming left V 6 bases short and J 6 bases short, with 11 bases between. The CDR3 totals 13 residues. The germline gives CDR1 MNHEY, CDR2 SVGAGI. The CDR3 here is CASSRTRAGELFF. CDR3 coding DNA: TGTGCCAGCAGCCGGACACGAGCCGGGGAGCTGTTTTTT.

This clone showed up just once. The V gene is TRBV6-4, the J gene TRBJ2-3; 10 bases map to TRBD2. With 5 bases clipped from V and 5 bases from J, the junction kept 7 bases outside the gene matches. CDR1 is MRHNA and CDR2 is SNTAGT in the germline V gene. This CDR3 is 15 amino acids long. Here the CDR3 reads CASSPLAGVGDTQYF. CDR3 coding DNA: TGTGCCAGCAGTCCTCTAGCGGGGGTCGGAGATACGCAGTATTTT.

The chain joins TRBV5-1 to TRBJ2-2; TRBD1 matches 7 bases. Germline V gives CDR1 SGHRS, CDR2 YFSETQ. Trimming removed 4 bases from V and 4 bases from J; junction bases left unmatched: 4. CDR3 length: 14 amino acids. DNA for the CDR3: TGCGCCAGCAGCCGGGGACAGAGCACCGGGGAGCTGTTTTTT. Its translation is CASSRGQSTGELFF.

The sample holds one count of this clone. The chain recombines TRBV5-1 with TRBJ2-1; 10 nucleotides line up with TRBD2. CDR3 length equals 15 residues. V dropped 3 bases and J dropped 3; count of bases not matched to a gene: 3. Per the germline V gene, CDR1 is SGHRS and CDR2 is YFSETQ. The CDR3 DNA reads TGCGCCAGCAGCTCCGGGACTAGCGTCTACAATGAGCAGTTCTTC. Translated, it gives CASSSGTSVYNEQFF.

This chain links TRBV18 with TRBJ2-3; D is unclear. The CDR3 is 13 residues long. CDR1 and CDR2 (germline): KGHSH, LQKENI. Between the trimmed V and J ends, which lost 0 bases and 6 bases, there was a span of 7 bases. The CDR3 reads CASSPPAADTQYF. CDR3 in DNA: TGTGCCAGCTCACCACCTGCGGCCGATACGCAGTATTTT.

In nucleotides, the CDR3 is TGCGCCAGCATGGTTAGCGGCAATGAGCAGTTCTTC. This translates into CASMVSGNEQFF. The rearrangement links TRBV5-1 to TRBJ2-1; D possibly corresponds to TRBD2 (6 bases). The V end was cut by 6 bases, the J end by 6 bases, with 10 bases between. CDR1 and CDR2 (germline): SGHRS, YFSETQ. The CDR3 is 12 amino acids.

The chain recombines TRBV7-3 with TRBJ2-3; the match to TRBD2 covers 7 bases. V was clipped by 0 bases and J by 4 bases; unmatched bases: 10. This CDR3 has 17 amino acids. Germline-derived CDR1 and CDR2 are SGHTA and FQGTGA. The CDR3 spells CASSLTGRAGAADTQYF. The CDR3 region has the DNA TGTGCCAGCAGCTTAACGGGGCGGGCGGGAGCGGCAGATACGCAGTATTTT.

This clone was recorded once. One end of the junction is discordant with germline, which a read error may explain. The DNA for the CDR3 is TGTGTCAGCAGCTTAGGAGTCGGCGGCTTTTCTGGGGCCAACGTCCTGACTTTC. Protein sequence: CVSSLGVGGFSGANVLTF. The chain is built from TRBV7-9 and TRBJ2-6; D gene ambiguous. The CDR3 length is 18 residues. CDR1 SEHNR and CDR2 FQNEAQ come from the germline V gene (reference sequence).

This clone was observed a handful of times. The rearrangement uses TRBV18 and TRBJ1-3; tentative D call: TRBD1 (6 bases). Germline V gene data show CDR1 as KGHSH and CDR2 as LQKENI. V shed 3 bases and J shed 4 bases, with 10 bases lying between them. The CDR3 contains 14 residues. CDR3 nucleotides: TGTGCCAGCTCACCGGACAGCCGGGGAAACACCATATATTTT. It yields the protein CASSPDSRGNTIYF.

This clone was counted only a few times. The chain is built from TRBV13 and TRBJ2-3, with a weak D call TRBD1 (6 bases). This CDR3 is built from 16 residues. V lost 3 bases to trimming and J lost 3 bases, with 16 bases between them. CDR1 is PRHDT, CDR2 FYEKMQ, per germline (reference sequence). The CDR3 loop is CASSFFSQGETDTQYF. In DNA, the CDR3 is TGTGCCAGCAGCTTCTTTTCACAGGGAGAGACAGATACGCAGTATTTT.

This clone was seen a single time. The CDR3 loop is CAWSGAGTTVFGDGYTF. Here the CDR3 DNA reads TGTGCCTGGAGTGGTGCCGGGACAACCGTCTTTGGGGATGGCTACACCTTC. V is TRBV30 and J is TRBJ1-2, with a tentative D call TRBD1 (6 bases). The CDR3 spans 17 residues. V dropped 1 base and J dropped 6 bases, with 24 bases sitting between them. Germline CDR1 is GTSNPN and CDR2 is SVGIG (reference sequence).

This chain joins TRBV7-6 and TRBJ2-1, with 14 bases lining up with TRBD2. V trimming: 5 bases; J trimming: 9 bases; junction bases outside the gene matches: 6. Germline V gene data show CDR1 as SGHVS and CDR2 as FNYEAQ. The CDR3 totals 15 residues. The CDR3 sequence: CASSGGLAGDSEQFF. The CDR3 bases are TGTGCCAGCAGCGGGGGACTAGCGGGAGACAGTGAGCAGTTCTTC.

This sequence joins TRBV2 and TRBJ1-4; D is ambiguous. This CDR3 is 11 amino acids long. Trimming shortened V by 8 bases and J by 8 bases, and 9 bases separated the two germline ends. Germline loops: CDR1 SNHLY, CDR2 FYNNEI. This chain's CDR3 is CASGQSEKLFF. CDR3 nucleotide sequence: TGTGCCAGCGGGCAAAGCGAAAAACTGTTTTTT.

Details on this clone: At one of its ends the junction is not consistent with the germline gene, which may arise from a read error. V usage is TRBV18 and J usage is TRBJ2-7; D gene uncertain. Germline CDR1 and CDR2: KGHSH and LQKENI. This CDR3 is 14 amino acids long. The CDR3, as DNA: TGTGCCAGCTCCCCACGAGGCCAGTCCTACGAGCAGTACTTC. This codes for CASSPRGQSYEQYF.

The chain has TRBV14 and TRBJ2-1; 12 bases align to TRBD2. Looked up from germline, CDR1 is SGHDN and CDR2 is FVKESK. CDR3 length: 16 amino acids. V was pared by 3 bases and J by 9 bases, with 9 bases of the junction left unmatched. For the CDR3, the DNA is TGTGCCAGCAGCCAGCCGACTAGCGGGAGAGGTAGTGAGCAGTTCTTC. Its translation is CASSQPTSGRGSEQFF.

The chain employs TRBV23-1 and TRBJ1-5, with 8 positions matching TRBD1. TRBV23-1 is noted as an ORF with a role that remains uncertain. With V trimmed by 6 bases and J by 2 bases, 3 bases remained unmatched. The length of the CDR3 is 14 residues. The CDR3 DNA reads TGCGCCAGCAGCCCGGACAGGGGCAATCAGCCCCAGCATTTT. It translates to CASSPDRGNQPQHF.

CDR3 sequence (DNA): TGTGCCAGTTGTCAGACTACGCAGTATTTT. Its protein is CASCQTTQYF. The chain is built from TRBV2 and TRBJ2-3, with D unresolved. Per germline, CDR1 SNHLY and CDR2 FYNNEI. V was pared by 9 bases and J by 8 bases, with 9 bases between. This CDR3 comprises 10 residues.

The V call is TRBV29-1, the J call TRBJ2-5; D not resolved. CDR1 is SQVTM and CDR2 is ANQGSEA in the germline V gene. Trimming left V 7 bases short and J 2 bases short, with 5 bases between. CDR3 length: 10 residues. CDR3 nucleotides: TGCAGCGCAAAACAAGAGACCCAGTACTTC. The encoded protein is CSAKQETQYF.

This chain uses TRBV19 with TRBJ2-5, with 7 bases lining up with TRBD2. With 3 bases clipped from V and 0 bases from J, the junction kept 13 bases outside the gene matches. The CDR3 length is 18 residues. Per the germline V gene, CDR1 is LNHDA and CDR2 is SQIVND (reference sequence). The CDR3 spells CASSIYLWVAGDQETQYF. Written as DNA, the CDR3 is TGTGCCAGTAGTATCTACCTGTGGGTAGCGGGCGACCAAGAGACCCAGTACTTC.

The chain couples TRBV6-5 to TRBJ2-2; TRBD1 agrees at 9 bases. Germline CDR1 is MNHEY and CDR2 is SVGAGI. V dropped 10 bases and J dropped 6; count of bases not matched to a gene: 9. The CDR3 is made up of 14 amino acids. The CDR3 nucleotides read TGTGCCACCCAACAGGGGGCGTGGGCCGGGGAGCTGTTTTTT. It specifies CATQQGAWAGELFF.

The genes are TRBV14 and TRBJ2-1; D not resolved. The CDR3 sequence is 12 residues long. From germline, CDR1 is SGHDN and CDR2 FVKESK. Trimming removed 0 bases at V and 10 bases at J, with 7 bases between. CDR3 amino acids: CASSQDLLEQFF. The CDR3 DNA follows: TGTGCCAGCAGCCAAGATCTCTTGGAGCAGTTCTTC.

The V gene is TRBV4-1, the J gene TRBJ2-7; D unresolved. Trimming cost V 1 base and J 5 bases, with 3 bases left between them. Germline CDR1 reads MGHRA; CDR2 reads YSYEKL. This CDR3 has 11 residues. CDR3 in amino acids: CASSQADEQYF. The CDR3 DNA reads TGCGCCAGCAGCCAAGCCGACGAGCAGTACTTC.

This chain links TRBV28 with TRBJ2-2; D may be TRBD2 (5 bases). The CDR3 totals 16 residues. Germline CDR1 MDHEN, CDR2 SYDVKM. V was pared by 7 bases and J by 4 bases, with 19 bases between. This chain's CDR3 is CASTISGIRPTGELFF. CDR3 DNA sequence: TGTGCCAGCACCATATCCGGGATAAGGCCCACCGGGGAGCTGTTTTTT.

The chain joins TRBV29-1 to TRBJ2-5; unclear D gene. Deletions cut 3 bases from V and 5 bases from J, with 13 bases between. Germline V lookup: CDR1 SQVTM, CDR2 ANQGSEA. This CDR3 comprises 13 residues. The CDR3 DNA reads as TGCAGCGTTGACGGGTTCAATTGGGAGACCCAGTACTTC. The encoded protein is CSVDGFNWETQYF.

The V call is TRBV28, the J call TRBJ2-7, with a weak D call TRBD2 (5 bases). This CDR3 contains 13 residues. The germline gives CDR1 MDHEN, CDR2 SYDVKM. V lost 2 bases and J lost 0, with 5 bases in between. The CDR3 here is CASSLRDSYEQYF. The DNA for the CDR3 is TGTGCCAGCAGTTTACGGGACTCCTACGAGCAGTACTTC.

The genes are TRBV27 and TRBJ2-3, with 8 bases lining up with TRBD1. In germline, CDR1 is MNHEY, CDR2 SMNVEV (reference sequence). This CDR3 is built from 14 residues. J was trimmed by 6 bases and V by 6 bases; bases with no gene match: 8. In nucleotides, the CDR3 is TGTGCCAGCAGCCCCGGACAGGGTGTGGATACGCAGTATTTT. Its translation: CASSPGQGVDTQYF.